What follows is one TCR beta chain and its context. The antigen is unknown. One end of the junction is discordant with germline, which a read error may explain. Investigators prepared the TCR beta libraries by applying iRepertoire HTBI primers and Arm-PCR of CDR3 regions. TCRdb re-called the multiplex PCR reads through MiXCR, storing one row per CDR3 protein. This table holds over 450,000 distinct CDR3 sequences, 12% found once. Time point indicated: newly diagnosed GD, antithyroid drugs for less than 3 months. PBMC-derived RNA was used for the TCR library. In this cohort, patients came from an endocrinology department located in Xi'an, China. The CDR3 loop spans 14 amino acids. The germline V gene has CDR1 SEHNR and CDR2 FQNEAQ (reference sequence). These data are taken from a study of regulatory T cells in long-lasting Graves disease. Background on the study: Those Graves' patients who were newly diagnosed had been on antithyroid drugs under 3 months. Study-wide results and limits: Persistent-disease Graves' patients showed less TCR diversity than new cases. Persistent patients shared more public clonotypes (2,741) than newly diagnosed patients (approximately 1,000).

These data were also filed under a second study, of T cells in Graves' hyperthyroidism and ophthalmopathy.

Sequenced here: peripheral blood mononuclear cells (PBMCs), sampled at new diagnosis, from a patient treated with antithyroid drugs. The chain uses TRBV7-9 and TRBJ1-1; the D is unclear. This receptor was obtained from a woman aged 25 to 45 with Graves disease. The CDR3 sequence: CASGLGMAVSEAFF. The CDR3 DNA is TGTGCCAGCGGCTTGGGAATGGCTGTATCTGAAGCTTTCTTT.